This is a list of T cell receptor beta chains from one sample in a study of T-cell reconstitution after alpha-beta-depleted transplantation in children. Each CDR3 protein gets one entry after TCRdb re-called the PCR reads with MiXCR. The table lists around 500,000 distinct CDR3 sequences, under 15% of them singletons. This specimen was PBMCs from the stem cell graft donor, taken from the stem cell graft. All receptors come from a human donor who donated a stem cell graft to a child with combined immunodeficiency. Each CDR3 is given with its conserved first and last residue. The D gene is left open where the match is weak. Part of the rows lack a size; the others show once, few, many or a class for expanded clones.

clone_size	v_call	d_call	j_call	cdr3_nt	cdr3_aa
-	TRBV9	-	TRBJ1-1	TGTGCCAGCAGCGCCGGATTATTCCGGACAGCGAACACTGAAGCTTTCTTT	CASSAGLFRTANTEAFF
many	TRBV12-3/TRBV12-4	TRBD1	TRBJ2-5	TGTGCCAGCAGTCAGGACAGGGTCCGGGAGACCCAGTACTTC	CASSQDRVRETQYF
-	TRBV28	-	TRBJ1-2	TGTGCCAGCAGCGTGGCCCGTACGGGCTACACCTTC	CASSVARTGYTF
-	TRBV5-1	-	TRBJ1-2	TGCGCCAGCAGCAGAGGAGGGGGAGCTAACTATGGCTACACCTTC	CASSRGGGANYGYTF
-	TRBV9	TRBD2	TRBJ2-2	TGTGCCAGCAGCCCCACCTTAGCGGGTCCTGTGGGGGAGCTGTTTTTT	CASSPTLAGPVGELFF
-	TRBV18	-	TRBJ1-6	TGTGCCAGCTCACCTCAACCGAATTCACCCCTCCACTTT	CASSPQPNSPLHF
few	TRBV7-9	-	TRBJ2-1	TGTGCCAGCAGCGCAGGACACCTATACAATGAGCAGTTCTTC	CASSAGHLYNEQFF
few	TRBV18	TRBD2	TRBJ2-1	TGTGCCAGCTCACCACCGGGGCGGGAGGTTTCCTACAATGAGCAGTTCTTC	CASSPPGREVSYNEQFF
-	TRBV4-1	-	TRBJ2-1	TGCGCCAGCAGCCAAGATATAGAGCAGTTCTTC	CASSQDIEQFF
many	TRBV20-1	-	TRBJ1-1	TGCAGTGCCTTAACGGACAGCCTGAACACTGAAGCTTTCTTT	CSALTDSLNTEAFF
few	TRBV12-3/TRBV12-4	TRBD1	TRBJ1-6	TGTGCCAGCAGCAAGACAGGGAATGGAAATTCACCCCTCCACTTT	CASSKTGNGNSPLHF
few	TRBV7-2	TRBD2	TRBJ2-3	TGTGCCAGCAGCTCGCTAGCGGGACGTGATACGCAGTATTTT	CASSSLAGRDTQYF
few	TRBV12-3/TRBV12-4	-	TRBJ2-7	TGTGCCAGCACGTCGACGGATCTCCCCTACGAGCAGTACTTC	CASTSTDLPYEQYF
few	TRBV28	-	TRBJ2-7	TGTGCCAGCAGATTTGAGGGGGGGTTTTTTTACGAGCAGTACTTC	CASRFEGGFFYEQYF
-	TRBV9	-	TRBJ2-5	TGTGCCAGCAGCAACCAGTTCGGCCAAGAGACCCAGTACTTC	CASSNQFGQETQYF
-	TRBV20-1	-	TRBJ2-1	TGCAGTGCTAGAGGCCGAGACCATTCCTACAATGAGCAGTTCTTC	CSARGRDHSYNEQFF
-	TRBV4-3	-	TRBJ2-5	TGCGCCAGCAGCCAAGGATTGGACGGAGGAGAGACCCAGTACTTC	CASSQGLDGGETQYF
-	TRBV4-3	-	TRBJ2-5	TGCGCCAGCAGCCAACAAAGACCGGGACGTGGCTCGGGGACCCAGTACTTC	CASSQQRPGRGSGTQYF
-	TRBV11-2	TRBD2	TRBJ2-3	TGTGCCAGCAGCTCTCGGGGGCGGGGTAGCGGGGGTGGAGATACGCAGTATTTT	CASSSRGRGSGGGDTQYF
-	TRBV7-2	-	TRBJ2-2	TGTGCCAGCAGCTCCTGGCCTCTGAGGGGGGTCACCGGGGAGCTGTTTTTT	CASSSWPLRGVTGELFF
-	TRBV11-1	-	TRBJ2-6	TGTGCCAGCAGTATTAGGGCCCCTATCTCTGGGGCCAACGTCCTGACTTTC	CASSIRAPISGANVLTF
-	TRBV12-3/TRBV12-4	TRBD1	TRBJ1-2	TGTGCCAGCAGTCTCCGGGACAGCTATGGCTACACCTTC	CASSLRDSYGYTF
few	TRBV6-5	-	TRBJ1-2	TGTGCCAGCAGTTCCGGGGTCCATGGCTACACCTTC	CASSSGVHGYTF
-	TRBV5-1	-	TRBJ2-2	TGCGCCAGCAGCTATGGACGTCCGAACACCGGGGAGCTGTTTTTT	CASSYGRPNTGELFF
many	TRBV5-1	-	TRBJ2-3	TGCGCCAGCAGCTCACGCGGGACAGCGAGCACAGATACGCAGTATTTT	CASSSRGTASTDTQYF
-	TRBV5-1	-	TRBJ1-1	TGCGCCAGCAGCTTGGGCGGGGAGCAAGCTTTCTTT	CASSLGGEQAFF
-	TRBV20-1	-	TRBJ2-7	TGCAGTGCTAGAGATCAAGGTAGATCTGGCGAGCAGTACTTC	CSARDQGRSGEQYF
many	TRBV29-1	TRBD1	TRBJ2-7	TGCAGCGTAGGGGACAGGGGGTCCGAGCAGTACTTC	CSVGDRGSEQYF
many	TRBV12-3/TRBV12-4	-	TRBJ1-1	TGTGCCAGCAGTTTGTCGGCAGGGACGAACACTGAAGCTTTCTTT	CASSLSAGTNTEAFF
few	TRBV20-1	TRBD1	TRBJ2-5	TGCAGTGCTACAGGGGGCCGGGAGACCCAGTACTTC	CSATGGRETQYF
few	TRBV7-2	-	TRBJ1-5	TGTGCCAGCAGCTTCGAGGGTGGTCGCAATCAGCCCCAGCATTTT	CASSFEGGRNQPQHF
-	TRBV12-3/TRBV12-4	TRBD1	TRBJ2-7	TGTGCCAGCGGTCTACGGGACAGGCCGACCTACGAGCAGTACTTC	CASGLRDRPTYEQYF
-	TRBV6-1	-	TRBJ2-3	TGTGCCAGCAGCGGCTGGGGAGATGGCACAGATACGCAGTATTTT	CASSGWGDGTDTQYF
many	TRBV15	TRBD1	TRBJ2-3	TGTGCCACCAGCAGAAGGGACAGCCGCACAGATACGCAGTATTTT	CATSRRDSRTDTQYF
many	TRBV7-2	TRBD1	TRBJ1-4	TGTGCCAGCAGCTTAGGCGGGACAGACGATTATAATGAAAAACTGTTTTTT	CASSLGGTDDYNEKLFF
-	TRBV12-3/TRBV12-4	-	TRBJ1-1	TGTGCCAGCAGCACACACCAGAACACTGAAGCTTTCTTT	CASSTHQNTEAFF
many	TRBV5-1	-	TRBJ1-5	TGCGCCAGCAGCCTCGGTCATGGCAATCAGCCCCAGCATTTT	CASSLGHGNQPQHF
-	TRBV6-1	TRBD1	TRBJ2-5	TGTGCCAGCAGTGAACCGGGACAGGGAACGCAGACCCAGTACTTC	CASSEPGQGTQTQYF
-	TRBV2	-	TRBJ1-1	TGTGCCAGCAAGTGGGCAGTCCATTTGAACACTGAAGCTTTCTTT	CASKWAVHLNTEAFF
few	TRBV7-3	TRBD1	TRBJ2-1	TGTGCCAGTCCTTGGTCGGGACAGGCTCCCTGGGATGAGCAGTTCTTC	CASPWSGQAPWDEQFF
few	TRBV4-3	TRBD2	TRBJ2-3	TGCGCCAGCAGCCCAGGACTAGGCTCTAGCACAGATACGCAGTATTTT	CASSPGLGSSTDTQYF
-	TRBV4-3	TRBD1	TRBJ2-2	TGCGCCAGCAGCCAAGGAGACAGGGACACCGGGGAGCTGTTTTTT	CASSQGDRDTGELFF
many	TRBV20-1	-	TRBJ2-4	TGCAGCTCGGCCCGGGACAACAAAAACATTCAGTACTTC	CSSARDNKNIQYF
few	TRBV6-2/TRBV6-3	-	TRBJ1-2	TGTGCCAGCAGTTACTTTGAGAAGAGGGAGTATGGCTACACCTTC	CASSYFEKREYGYTF
many	TRBV29-1	TRBD1	TRBJ1-6	TGCAGCGTTGAAACAGGACAGGCCCTCCACTTT	CSVETGQALHF
-	TRBV20-1	-	TRBJ2-3	TGCAGTGCCTTGGGCCAGGAGGGTCCAGATACGCAGTATTTT	CSALGQEGPDTQYF
many	TRBV6-2/TRBV6-3	TRBD2	TRBJ2-3	TGTGCCAGCAGTTTTATCCGGACTAGCGGGAGGGTTCCTAGCACAGATACGCAGTATTTT	CASSFIRTSGRVPSTDTQYF